This T cell receptor (beta chain) emerged from a study of blood T cell repertoires in COVID-19. Germline V gene sequence: CDR1 SGHTA, CDR2 FQGNSA. V shed 0 bases, J shed 10 bases, and the junction held 4 bases outside the gene matches. This CDR3 is 15 amino acids long. Under the authors' procedure: Nucleated cell number was recorded as an estimate derived from reference gene primer amplification. Repertoires were generated with immunoSEQ multiplex PCR, while TCRdb's copy carries only in-frame clones and drops some. Clonal size and the V and J genes are those of that table, whereas D and trimming came from the DNA. The data show 150,000 to 250,000 clones, around 87% seen once. Each participant's cohort was designated according to participant-reported clinical history.

Sequencing used PBMCs or T cells enriched from blood (not recorded which). The sequence was obtained from a woman aged 25 to 39 who had recovered from COVID-19. This chain uses TRBV7-2 with TRBJ1-6; 9 nucleotides align to TRBD1. The CDR3 loop is CASSLAGQGVSPLHF. As DNA, the CDR3 is TGTGCCAGCAGCTTAGCGGGACAGGGCGTATCACCCCTCCACTTT.